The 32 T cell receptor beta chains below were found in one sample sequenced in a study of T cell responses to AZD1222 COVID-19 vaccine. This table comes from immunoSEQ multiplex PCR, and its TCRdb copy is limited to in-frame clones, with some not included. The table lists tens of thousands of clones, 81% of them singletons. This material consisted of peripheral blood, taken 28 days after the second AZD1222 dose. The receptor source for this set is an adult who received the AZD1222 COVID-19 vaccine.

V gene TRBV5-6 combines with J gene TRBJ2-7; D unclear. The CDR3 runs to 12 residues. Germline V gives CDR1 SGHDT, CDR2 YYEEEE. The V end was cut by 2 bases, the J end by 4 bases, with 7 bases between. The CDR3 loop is CASSFRGYEQYF. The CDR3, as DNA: TGTGCCAGCAGCTTCCGTGGGTACGAGCAGTACTTC.

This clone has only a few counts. The CDR3 protein is CASSSRRGQGQGRTDTQYF. For the CDR3, the DNA is TGTGCCAGCAGTTCACGCAGAGGACAGGGGCAAGGCCGAACAGATACGCAGTATTTT. V and J are TRBV27 and TRBJ2-3; 9 nucleotides match TRBD1. The V gene end was trimmed by 4 bases and the J gene end by 3 bases; junction bases not matched to a gene: 17. The CDR3 is 19 amino acids. Germline lookup yields CDR1 MNHEY and CDR2 SMNVEV (reference sequence).

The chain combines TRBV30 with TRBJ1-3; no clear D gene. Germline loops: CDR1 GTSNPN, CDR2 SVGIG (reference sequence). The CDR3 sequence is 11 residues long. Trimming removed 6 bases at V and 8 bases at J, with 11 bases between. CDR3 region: CACGSWDTIYF. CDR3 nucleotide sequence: TGTGCCTGTGGTTCGTGGGACACCATATATTTT.

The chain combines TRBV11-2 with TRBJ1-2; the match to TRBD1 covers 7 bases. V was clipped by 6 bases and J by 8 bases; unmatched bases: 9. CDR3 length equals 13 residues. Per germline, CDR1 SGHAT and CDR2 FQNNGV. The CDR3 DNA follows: TGTGCCAGCAGACGTACAGGGGTCGTGGGCTACACCTTC. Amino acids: CASRRTGVVGYTF.

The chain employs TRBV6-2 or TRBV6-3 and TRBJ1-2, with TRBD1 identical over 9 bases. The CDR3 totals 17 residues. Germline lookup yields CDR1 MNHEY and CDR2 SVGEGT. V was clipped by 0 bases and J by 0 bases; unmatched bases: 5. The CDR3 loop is CASSYSPGTGSNYGYTF. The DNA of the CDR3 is TGTGCCAGCAGTTACTCCCCCGGGACAGGGTCTAACTATGGCTACACCTTC.

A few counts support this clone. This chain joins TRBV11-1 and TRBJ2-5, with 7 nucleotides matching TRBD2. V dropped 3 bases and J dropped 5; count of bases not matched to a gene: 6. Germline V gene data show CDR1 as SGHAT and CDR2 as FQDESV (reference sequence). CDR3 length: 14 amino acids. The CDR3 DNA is TGTGCCAGCAGCTTCCGGCAGGGAGGGGAGACCCAGTACTTC. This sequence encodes CASSFRQGGETQYF.

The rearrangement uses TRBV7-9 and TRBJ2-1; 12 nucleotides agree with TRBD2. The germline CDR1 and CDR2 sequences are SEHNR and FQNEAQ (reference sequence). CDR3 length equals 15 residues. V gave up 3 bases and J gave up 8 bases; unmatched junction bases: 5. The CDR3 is CASSFPTSGSDEQFF. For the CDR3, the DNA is TGTGCCAGCAGCTTCCCGACTAGCGGGAGCGATGAGCAGTTCTTC.

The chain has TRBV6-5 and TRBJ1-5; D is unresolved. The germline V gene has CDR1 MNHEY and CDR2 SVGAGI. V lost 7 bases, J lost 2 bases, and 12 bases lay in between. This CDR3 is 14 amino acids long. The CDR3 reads CASKASGGNQPQHF. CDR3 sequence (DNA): TGTGCCAGCAAGGCGAGCGGGGGCAATCAGCCCCAGCATTTT.

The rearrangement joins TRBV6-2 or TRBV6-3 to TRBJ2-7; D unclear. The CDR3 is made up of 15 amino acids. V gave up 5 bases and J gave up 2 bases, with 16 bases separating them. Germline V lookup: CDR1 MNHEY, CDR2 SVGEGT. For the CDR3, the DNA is TGTGCCAGCAGTCCACTTGAACACCCACCCTACGAGCAGTACTTC. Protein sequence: CASSPLEHPPYEQYF.

CDR3 amino acids: CASSQDNRGYEQYF. CDR3 coding DNA: TGCGCCAGCAGCCAAGATAACAGGGGCTACGAGCAGTACTTC. The chain carries TRBV4-3 and TRBJ2-7; 7 bases are shared with TRBD1. The V and J ends lost 0 bases and 3 bases, in that order; junction bases with no gene match: 2. The CDR3 is made up of 14 amino acids. The germline V gene encodes CDR1 LGHNA and CDR2 YSLEER.

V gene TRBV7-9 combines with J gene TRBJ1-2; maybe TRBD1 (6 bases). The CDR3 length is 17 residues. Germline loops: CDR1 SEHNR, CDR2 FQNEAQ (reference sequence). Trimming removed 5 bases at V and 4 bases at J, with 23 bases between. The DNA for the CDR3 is TGTGCCAGCAGCCTCGGAAGGCGGGGGGCGCAGGGCTATGGCTACACCTTC. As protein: CASSLGRRGAQGYGYTF.

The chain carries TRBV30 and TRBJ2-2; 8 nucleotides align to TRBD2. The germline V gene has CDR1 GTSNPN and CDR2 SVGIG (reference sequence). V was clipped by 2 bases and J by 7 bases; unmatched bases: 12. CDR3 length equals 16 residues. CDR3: CAWSPGVAGIGGELFF. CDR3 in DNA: TGTGCCTGGAGTCCCGGGGTAGCGGGAATTGGCGGGGAGCTGTTTTTT.

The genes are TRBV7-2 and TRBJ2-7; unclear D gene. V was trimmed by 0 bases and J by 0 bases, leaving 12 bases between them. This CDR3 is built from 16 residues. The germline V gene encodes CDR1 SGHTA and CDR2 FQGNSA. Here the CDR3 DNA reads TGTGCCAGCAGCTTAGCGGTGAGCGCTAGCTCCTACGAGCAGTACTTC. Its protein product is CASSLAVSASSYEQYF.

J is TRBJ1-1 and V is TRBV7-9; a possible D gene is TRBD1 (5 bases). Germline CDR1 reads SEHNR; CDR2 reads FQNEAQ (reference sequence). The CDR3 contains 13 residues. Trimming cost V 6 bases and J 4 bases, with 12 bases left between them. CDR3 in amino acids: CASSQGPSTEAFF. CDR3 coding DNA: TGTGCCAGCAGTCAGGGACCCAGCACTGAAGCTTTCTTT.

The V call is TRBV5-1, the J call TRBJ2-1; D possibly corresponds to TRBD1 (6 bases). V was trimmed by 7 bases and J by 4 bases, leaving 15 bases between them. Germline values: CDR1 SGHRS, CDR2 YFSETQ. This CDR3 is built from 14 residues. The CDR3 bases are TGCGCCAGCTCGAGGGGGTGGAGATACAATGAGCAGTTCTTC. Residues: CASSRGWRYNEQFF.

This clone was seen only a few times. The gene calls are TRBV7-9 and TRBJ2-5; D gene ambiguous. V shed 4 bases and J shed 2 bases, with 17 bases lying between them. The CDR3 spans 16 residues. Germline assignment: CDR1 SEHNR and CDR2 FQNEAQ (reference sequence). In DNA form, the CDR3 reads TGTGCCAGCAGCTCCCCTTTATCAGACACACAAGAGACCCAGTACTTC. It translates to CASSSPLSDTQETQYF.

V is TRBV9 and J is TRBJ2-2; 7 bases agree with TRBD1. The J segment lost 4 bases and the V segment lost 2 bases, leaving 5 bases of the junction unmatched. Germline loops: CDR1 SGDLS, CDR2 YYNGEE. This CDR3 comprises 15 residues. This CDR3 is CASSVAGGVTGELFF. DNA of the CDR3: TGTGCCAGCAGCGTGGCAGGGGGTGTCACCGGGGAGCTGTTTTTT.

CDR3 DNA: TGTGCCAGTATCGAGGGTACCGGCAATCAGCCCCAGCATTTT. Translated, it gives CASIEGTGNQPQHF. The chain joins TRBV19 to TRBJ1-5; D unclear. V was trimmed by 7 bases and J by 2 bases, leaving 12 bases between them. Germline CDR1 reads LNHDA; CDR2 reads SQIVND (reference sequence). The CDR3 contains 14 residues.

Written as DNA, the CDR3 is TGTGCCAGCCTCACAGGGACGGGTGAAAAACTGTTTTTT. It is translated as CASLTGTGEKLFF. The chain has TRBV6-5 and TRBJ1-4; D is perhaps TRBD1 (6 bases). The germline CDR1 and CDR2 sequences are MNHEY and SVGAGI. V dropped 8 bases and J dropped 7 bases, with 14 bases sitting between them. The CDR3 has 13 amino acids.

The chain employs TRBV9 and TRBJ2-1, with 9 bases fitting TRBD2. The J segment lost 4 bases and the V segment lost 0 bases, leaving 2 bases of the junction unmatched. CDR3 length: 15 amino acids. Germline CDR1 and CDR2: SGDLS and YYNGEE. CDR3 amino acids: CASSVVTSGYNEQFF. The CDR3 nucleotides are TGTGCCAGCAGCGTAGTTACTAGCGGGTACAATGAGCAGTTCTTC.

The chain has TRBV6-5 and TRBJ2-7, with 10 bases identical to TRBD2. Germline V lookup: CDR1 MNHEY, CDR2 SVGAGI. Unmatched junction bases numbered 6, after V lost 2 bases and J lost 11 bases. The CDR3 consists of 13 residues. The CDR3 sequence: CASSYGELAGKYF. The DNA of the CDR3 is TGTGCCAGCAGTTACGGGGAACTAGCGGGAAAGTACTTC.

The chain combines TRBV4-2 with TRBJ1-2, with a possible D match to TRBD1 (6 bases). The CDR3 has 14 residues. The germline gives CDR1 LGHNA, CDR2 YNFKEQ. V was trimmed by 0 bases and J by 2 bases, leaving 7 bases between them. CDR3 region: CASSQEGHNYGYTF. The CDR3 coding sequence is TGTGCCAGCAGCCAAGAGGGACACAACTATGGCTACACCTTC.

DNA for the CDR3: TGTGCCAGTGCACCAAGCGGGAGGGCCAGGGAGCAGTTCTTC. Protein: CASAPSGRAREQFF. The chain uses TRBV9 and TRBJ2-1, with 10 bases lining up with TRBD2. The V gene end was trimmed by 8 bases and the J gene end by 10 bases; junction bases not matched to a gene: 12. The CDR3 spans 14 residues. Per the germline V gene, CDR1 is SGDLS and CDR2 is YYNGEE.

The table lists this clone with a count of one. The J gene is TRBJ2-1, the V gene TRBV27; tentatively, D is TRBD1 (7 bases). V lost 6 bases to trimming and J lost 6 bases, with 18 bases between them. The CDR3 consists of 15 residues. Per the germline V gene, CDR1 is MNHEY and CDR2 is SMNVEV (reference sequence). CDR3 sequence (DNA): TGTGCCAGCAGGCCGAGGGGGCGGGATTTCAATGAGCAGTTCTTC. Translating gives CASRPRGRDFNEQFF.

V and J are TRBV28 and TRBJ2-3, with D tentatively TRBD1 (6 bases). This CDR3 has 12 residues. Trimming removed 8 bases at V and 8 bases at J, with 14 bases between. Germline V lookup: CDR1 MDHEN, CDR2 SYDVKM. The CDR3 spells CASHGRGGTQYF. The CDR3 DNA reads TGTGCCAGCCATGGGAGAGGGGGTACGCAGTATTTT.

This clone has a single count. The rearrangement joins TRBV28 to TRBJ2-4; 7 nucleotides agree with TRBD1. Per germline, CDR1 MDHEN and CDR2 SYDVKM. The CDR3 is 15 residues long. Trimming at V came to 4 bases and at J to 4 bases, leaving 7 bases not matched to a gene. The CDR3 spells CASSSSGTAKNIQYF. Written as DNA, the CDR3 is TGTGCCAGCAGTTCGTCCGGGACAGCTAAAAACATTCAGTACTTC.

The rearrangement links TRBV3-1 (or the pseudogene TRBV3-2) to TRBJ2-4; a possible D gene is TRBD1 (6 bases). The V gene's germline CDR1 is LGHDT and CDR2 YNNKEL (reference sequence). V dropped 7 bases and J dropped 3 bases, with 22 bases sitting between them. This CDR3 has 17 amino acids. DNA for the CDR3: TGTGCCAGCACAGGCCCCGGGGCAGGGGCGGGCAAAAACATTCAGTACTTC. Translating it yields CASTGPGAGAGKNIQYF.

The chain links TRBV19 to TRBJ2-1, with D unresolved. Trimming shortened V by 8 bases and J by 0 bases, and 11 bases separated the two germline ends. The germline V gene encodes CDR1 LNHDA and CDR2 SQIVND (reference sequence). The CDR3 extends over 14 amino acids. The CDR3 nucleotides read TGTGCCAGTTCATTGACGGGCTCCTACAATGAGCAGTTCTTC. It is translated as CASSLTGSYNEQFF. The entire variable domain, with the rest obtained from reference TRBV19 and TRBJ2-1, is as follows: DGGITQSPKYLFRKEGQNVTLSCEQNLNHDAMYWYRQDPGQGLRLIYYSQIVNDFQKGDIAEGYSVSREKKESFPLTVTSAQKNPTAFYLCASSLTGSYNEQFFGPGTRLTVL.

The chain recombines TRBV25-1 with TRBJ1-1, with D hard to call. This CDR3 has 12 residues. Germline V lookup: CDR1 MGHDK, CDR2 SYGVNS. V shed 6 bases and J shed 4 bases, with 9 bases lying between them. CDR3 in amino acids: CASSPLGTEAFF. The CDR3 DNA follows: TGTGCCAGCAGCCCTCTTGGCACTGAAGCTTTCTTT.

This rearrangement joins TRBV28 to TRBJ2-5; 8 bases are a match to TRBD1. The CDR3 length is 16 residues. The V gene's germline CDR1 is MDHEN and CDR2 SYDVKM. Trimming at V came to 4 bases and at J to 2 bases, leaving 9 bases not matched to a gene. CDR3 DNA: TGTGCCAGCAGTTCGTTGGACAGGGTAAGACAAGAGACCCAGTACTTC. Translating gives CASSSLDRVRQETQYF. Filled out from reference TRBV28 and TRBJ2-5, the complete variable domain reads DVKVTQSSRYLVKRTGEKVFLECVQDMDHENMFWYRQDPGLGLRLIYFSYDVKMKEKGDIPEGYSVSREKKERFSLILESASTNQTSMYLCASSSLDRVRQETQYFGPGTRLLVL.

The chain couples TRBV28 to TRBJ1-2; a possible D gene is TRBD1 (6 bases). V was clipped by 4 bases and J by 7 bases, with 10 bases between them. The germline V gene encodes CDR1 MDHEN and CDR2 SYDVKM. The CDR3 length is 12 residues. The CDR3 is CASSSQGGGYTF. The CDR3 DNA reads TGTGCCAGCAGTTCACAGGGAGGTGGCTACACCTTC.

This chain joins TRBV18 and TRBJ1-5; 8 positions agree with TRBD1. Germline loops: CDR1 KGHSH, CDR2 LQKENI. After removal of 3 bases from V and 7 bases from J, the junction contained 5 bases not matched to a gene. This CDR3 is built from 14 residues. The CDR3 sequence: CASSPDREDQPQHF. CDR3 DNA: TGTGCCAGCTCACCGGACAGGGAGGACCAGCCCCAGCATTTT.